This paragraph reports one T cell receptor (beta chain). Its cognate antigen is unknown. A read error may produce the germline difference seen at one junction end. This sample is drawn from a study of cytomegalovirus exposure and HLA in healthy donors. Study overall: Genotyping showed roughly 83% of 350 to 400 donors falling in the Caucasian-associated ancestry cluster. Study-level points and caveats: CMV serostatus was the sole immune exposure data available.

There are 17 residues in the CDR3. Per germline, CDR1 SGHTA and CDR2 FQGNSA. With 60 Vbeta and 13 Jbeta primers, the PCR was carried out. Data came from immunoSEQ multiplex PCR; TCRdb stores just in-frame clones and leaves some out. This table holds 150,000 to 200,000 clones, 60% to 85% found once. The sequence derives from a woman between 50 and 59 years old in good health and CMV-seropositive. Material: PBMCs. V and J are TRBV7-2 and TRBJ2-4; D perhaps matches TRBD1 (6 bases). CDR3 coding DNA: TGTGCCAGCACCCCTACAAAGGACAGTAGGGCCAAAAACAGTCAGTACTTC. Its protein is CASTPTKDSRAKNSQYF.